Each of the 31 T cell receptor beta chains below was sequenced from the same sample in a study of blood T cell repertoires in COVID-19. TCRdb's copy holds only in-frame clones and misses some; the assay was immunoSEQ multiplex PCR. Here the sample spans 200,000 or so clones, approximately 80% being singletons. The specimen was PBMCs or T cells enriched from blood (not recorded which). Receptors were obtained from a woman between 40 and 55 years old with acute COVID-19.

This chain's CDR3 is CSASRVGEQFF. CDR3 bases: TGCAGTGCTTCCAGGGTGGGTGAGCAGTTCTTC. This chain connects TRBV20-1 to TRBJ2-1, with D perhaps TRBD1 (5 bases). The V end was cut by 5 bases, the J end by 9 bases, with 11 bases between. The CDR3 has 11 residues. Germline loops: CDR1 DFQATT, CDR2 SNEGSKA (reference sequence).

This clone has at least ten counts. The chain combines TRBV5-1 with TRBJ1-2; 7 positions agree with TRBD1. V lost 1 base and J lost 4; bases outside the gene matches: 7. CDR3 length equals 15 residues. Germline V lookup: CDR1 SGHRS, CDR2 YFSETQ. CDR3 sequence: CASSLTTGNVYGYTF. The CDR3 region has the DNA TGCGCCAGCAGCTTGACGACAGGGAATGTCTATGGCTACACCTTC.

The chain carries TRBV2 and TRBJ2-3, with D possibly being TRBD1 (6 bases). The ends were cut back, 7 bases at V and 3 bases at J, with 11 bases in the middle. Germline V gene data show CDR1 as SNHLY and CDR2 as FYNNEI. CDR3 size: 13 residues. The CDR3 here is CASTGVATDTQYF. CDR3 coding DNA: TGTGCCAGCACAGGGGTAGCTACAGATACGCAGTATTTT.

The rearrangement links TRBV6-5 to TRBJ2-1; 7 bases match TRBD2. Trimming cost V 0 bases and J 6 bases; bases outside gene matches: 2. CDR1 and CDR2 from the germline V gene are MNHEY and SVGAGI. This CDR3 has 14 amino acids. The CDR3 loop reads CASSYSWGGNEQFF. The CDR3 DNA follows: TGTGCCAGCAGTTACTCTTGGGGGGGCAATGAGCAGTTCTTC.

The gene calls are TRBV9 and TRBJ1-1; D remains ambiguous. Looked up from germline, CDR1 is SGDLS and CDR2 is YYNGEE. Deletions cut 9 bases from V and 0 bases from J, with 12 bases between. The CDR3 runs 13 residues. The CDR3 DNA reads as TGTGCCACCTCTTCGGGGATGAACACTGAAGCTTTCTTT. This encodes CATSSGMNTEAFF.

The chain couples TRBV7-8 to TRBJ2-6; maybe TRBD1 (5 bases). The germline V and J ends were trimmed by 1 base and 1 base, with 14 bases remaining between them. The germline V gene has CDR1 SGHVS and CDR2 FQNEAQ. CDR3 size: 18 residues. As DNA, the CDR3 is TGTGCCAGCAGCTTAGATAGGGGCGGTAATTCTGGGGCCAACGTCCTGACTTTC. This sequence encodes CASSLDRGGNSGANVLTF.

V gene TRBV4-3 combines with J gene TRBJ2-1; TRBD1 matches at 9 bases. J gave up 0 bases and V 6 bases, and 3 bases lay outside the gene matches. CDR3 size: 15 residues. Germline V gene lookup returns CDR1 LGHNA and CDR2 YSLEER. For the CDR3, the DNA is TGCGCCAGCAGGAGGGACAGGGACTCCTACAATGAGCAGTTCTTC. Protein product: CASRRDRDSYNEQFF.

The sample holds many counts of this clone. The CDR3 nucleotides read TGTGCCAGCAGCAACGACAGAGATCGCGAGCAGTACTTC. Protein sequence: CASSNDRDREQYF. The chain is built from TRBV7-8 and TRBJ2-7; D perhaps matches TRBD1 (5 bases). V lost 5 bases and J lost 6, with 14 bases in between. This CDR3 is 13 amino acids long. Looked up from germline, CDR1 is SGHVS and CDR2 is FQNEAQ. The full variable domain, completed using reference TRBV7-8 and TRBJ2-7, is GAGVSQSPRYKVAKRGQDVALRCDPISGHVSLFWYQQALGQGPEFLTYFQNEAQLDKSGLPSDRFFAERPEGSVSTLKIQRTQQEDSAVYLCASSNDRDREQYFGPGTRLTVT.

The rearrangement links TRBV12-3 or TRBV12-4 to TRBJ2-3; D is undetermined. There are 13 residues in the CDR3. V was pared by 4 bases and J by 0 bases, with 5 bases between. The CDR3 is CASSYSSTDTQYF. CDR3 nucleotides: TGTGCCAGCAGTTACAGTAGCACAGATACGCAGTATTTT.

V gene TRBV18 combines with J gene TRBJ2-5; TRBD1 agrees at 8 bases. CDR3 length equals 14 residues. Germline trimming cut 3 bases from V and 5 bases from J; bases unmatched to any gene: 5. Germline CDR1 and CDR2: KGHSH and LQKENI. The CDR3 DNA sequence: TGTGCCAGCTCACCTAGGACAGGGACCGAGACCCAGTACTTC. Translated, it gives CASSPRTGTETQYF.

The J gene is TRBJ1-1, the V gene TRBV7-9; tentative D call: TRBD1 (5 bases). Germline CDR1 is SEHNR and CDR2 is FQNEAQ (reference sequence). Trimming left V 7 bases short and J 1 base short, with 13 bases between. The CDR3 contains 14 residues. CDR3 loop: CASTPGSRNTEAFF. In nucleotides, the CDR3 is TGTGCCAGCACCCCAGGGTCTAGGAACACTGAAGCTTTCTTT.

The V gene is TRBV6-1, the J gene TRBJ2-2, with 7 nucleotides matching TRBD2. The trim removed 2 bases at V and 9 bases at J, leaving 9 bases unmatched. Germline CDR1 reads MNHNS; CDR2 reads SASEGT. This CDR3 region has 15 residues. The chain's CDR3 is CASSESLTGGRELFF. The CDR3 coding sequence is TGTGCCAGCAGTGAATCGTTGACGGGAGGCCGGGAGCTGTTTTTT.

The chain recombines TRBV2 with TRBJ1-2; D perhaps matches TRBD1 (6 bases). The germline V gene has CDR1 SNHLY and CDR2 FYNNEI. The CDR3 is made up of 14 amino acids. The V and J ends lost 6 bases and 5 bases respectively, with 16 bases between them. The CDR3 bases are TGTGCCAGCAGACCCCGGGGGGCCACGTATGGCTACACCTTC. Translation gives CASRPRGATYGYTF.

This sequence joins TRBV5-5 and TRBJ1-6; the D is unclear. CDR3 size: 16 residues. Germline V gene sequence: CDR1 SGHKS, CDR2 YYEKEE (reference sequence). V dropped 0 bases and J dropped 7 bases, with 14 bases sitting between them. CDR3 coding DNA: TGTGCCAGCAGCTTGGCGGTTATCCCGGGGAATTCACCCCTCCACTTT. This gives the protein CASSLAVIPGNSPLHF. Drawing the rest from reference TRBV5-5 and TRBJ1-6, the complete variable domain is DAGVTQSPTHLIKTRGQQVTLRCSPISGHKSVSWYQQVLGQGPQFIFQYYEKEERGRGNFPDRFSARQFPNYSSELNVNALLLGDSALYLCASSLAVIPGNSPLHFGNGTRLTVT.

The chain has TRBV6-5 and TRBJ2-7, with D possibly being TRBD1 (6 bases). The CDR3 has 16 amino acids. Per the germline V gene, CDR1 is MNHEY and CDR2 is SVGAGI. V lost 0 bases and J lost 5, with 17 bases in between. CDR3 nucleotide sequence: TGTGCCAGCAGTTACTCGACCGGGACATCTCCCCACGAGCAGTACTTC. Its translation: CASSYSTGTSPHEQYF.

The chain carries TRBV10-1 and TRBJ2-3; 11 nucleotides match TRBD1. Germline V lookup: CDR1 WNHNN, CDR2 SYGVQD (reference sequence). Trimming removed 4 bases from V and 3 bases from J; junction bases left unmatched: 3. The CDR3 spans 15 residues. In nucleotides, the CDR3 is TGCGCCAGCAGTGTAGGACAGGGGGCTACAGATACGCAGTATTTT. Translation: CASSVGQGATDTQYF.

The CDR3: CASSSRGGGFSGNTIYF. The CDR3 DNA sequence: TGTGCCAGCAGCTCCCGAGGGGGGGGTTTCTCTGGAAACACCATATATTTT. The gene calls are TRBV11-2 and TRBJ1-3; TRBD1 is a possible D gene (6 bases). The V and J ends lost 4 bases and 0 bases respectively, with 16 bases between them. CDR3 length: 17 residues. From germline, CDR1 is SGHAT and CDR2 FQNNGV.

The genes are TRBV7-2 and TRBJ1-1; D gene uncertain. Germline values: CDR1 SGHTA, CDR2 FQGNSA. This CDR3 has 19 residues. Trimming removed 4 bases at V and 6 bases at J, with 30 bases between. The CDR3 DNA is TGTGCCAGCAGCTCCTCGCTGGCGGGTTCTGGCCTGAGCCGGGCTGAAGCTTTCTTT. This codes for CASSSSLAGSGLSRAEAFF.

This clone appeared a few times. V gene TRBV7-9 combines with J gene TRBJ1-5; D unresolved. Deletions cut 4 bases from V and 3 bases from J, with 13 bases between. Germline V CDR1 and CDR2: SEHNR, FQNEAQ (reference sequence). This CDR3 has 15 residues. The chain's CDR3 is CASSSSGVFNQPQHF. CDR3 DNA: TGTGCCAGCAGCTCCAGTGGAGTATTCAATCAGCCCCAGCATTTT.

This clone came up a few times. CDR3 sequence: CASSLRAGAAFF. Here the CDR3 DNA reads TGTGCCAGCAGCTTGAGGGCAGGGGCAGCTTTCTTT. The chain is built from TRBV5-6 and TRBJ1-1; TRBD1 might be the D (6 bases). The CDR3 has 12 residues. CDR1 and CDR2 from the germline V gene are SGHDT and YYEEEE. V shed 1 base and J shed 10 bases, with 11 bases lying between them.

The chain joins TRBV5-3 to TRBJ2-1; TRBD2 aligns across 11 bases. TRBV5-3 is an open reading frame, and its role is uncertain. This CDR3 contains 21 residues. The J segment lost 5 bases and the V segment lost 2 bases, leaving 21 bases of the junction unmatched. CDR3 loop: CARSFDRVYETSGTEDNEQFF. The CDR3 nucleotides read TGTGCCAGAAGCTTTGACAGGGTCTATGAGACTAGCGGGACCGAGGACAATGAGCAGTTCTTC.

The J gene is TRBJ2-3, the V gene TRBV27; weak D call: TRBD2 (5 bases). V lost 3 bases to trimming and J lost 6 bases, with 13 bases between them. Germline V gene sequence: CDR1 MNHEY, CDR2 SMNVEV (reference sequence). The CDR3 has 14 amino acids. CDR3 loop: CASSLGRRADTQYF. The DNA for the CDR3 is TGTGCCAGCAGTTTGGGGAGAAGGGCGGATACGCAGTATTTT.

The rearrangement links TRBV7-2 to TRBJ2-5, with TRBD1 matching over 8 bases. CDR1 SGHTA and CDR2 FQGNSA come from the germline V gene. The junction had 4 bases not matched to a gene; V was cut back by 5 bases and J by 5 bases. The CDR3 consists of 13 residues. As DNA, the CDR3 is TGTGCCAGCAGCCACGACAGGGGTGAGACCCAGTACTTC. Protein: CASSHDRGETQYF.

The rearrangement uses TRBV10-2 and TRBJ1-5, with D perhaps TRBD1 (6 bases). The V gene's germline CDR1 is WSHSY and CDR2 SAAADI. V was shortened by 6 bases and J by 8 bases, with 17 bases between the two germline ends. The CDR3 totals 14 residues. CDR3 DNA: TGCGCCAGCAGGGACAGCATGGAGGTGGAGCCCCAGCATTTT. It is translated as CASRDSMEVEPQHF.

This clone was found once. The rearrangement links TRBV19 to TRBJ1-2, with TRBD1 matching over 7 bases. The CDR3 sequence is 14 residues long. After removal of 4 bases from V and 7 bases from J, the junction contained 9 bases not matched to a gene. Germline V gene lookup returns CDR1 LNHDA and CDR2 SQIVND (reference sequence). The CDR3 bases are TGTGCCAGTAGTAGCTCTTCCGGGACAGTTGGCTACACCTTC. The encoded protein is CASSSSSGTVGYTF.

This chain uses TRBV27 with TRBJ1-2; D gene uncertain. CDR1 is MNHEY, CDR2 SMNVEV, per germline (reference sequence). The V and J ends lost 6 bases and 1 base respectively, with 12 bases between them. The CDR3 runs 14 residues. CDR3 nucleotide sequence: TGTGCCAGCAGCCCGTACGGGAGTAACTATGGCTACACCTTC. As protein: CASSPYGSNYGYTF.

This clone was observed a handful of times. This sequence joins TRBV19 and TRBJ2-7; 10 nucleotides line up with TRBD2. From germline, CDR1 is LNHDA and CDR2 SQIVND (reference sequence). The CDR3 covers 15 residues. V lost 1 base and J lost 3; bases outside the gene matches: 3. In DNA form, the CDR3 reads TGTGCCAGTAGTATAGGCTTAGCGGGAGGCTACGAGCAGTACTTC. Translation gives CASSIGLAGGYEQYF.

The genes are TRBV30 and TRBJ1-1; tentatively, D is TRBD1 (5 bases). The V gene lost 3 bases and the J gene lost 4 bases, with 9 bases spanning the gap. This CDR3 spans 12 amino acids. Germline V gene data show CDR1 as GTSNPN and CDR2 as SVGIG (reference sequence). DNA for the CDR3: TGTGCCTGGAGCCCCGGGGGCACTGAAGCTTTCTTT. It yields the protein CAWSPGGTEAFF.

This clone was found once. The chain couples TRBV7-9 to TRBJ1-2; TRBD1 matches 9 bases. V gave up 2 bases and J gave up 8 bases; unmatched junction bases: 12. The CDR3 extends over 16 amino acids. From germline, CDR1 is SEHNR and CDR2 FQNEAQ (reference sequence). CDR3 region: CASSLTSGTGFGGYTF. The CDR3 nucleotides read TGTGCCAGCAGCTTAACGTCCGGGACAGGGTTCGGCGGCTACACCTTC.

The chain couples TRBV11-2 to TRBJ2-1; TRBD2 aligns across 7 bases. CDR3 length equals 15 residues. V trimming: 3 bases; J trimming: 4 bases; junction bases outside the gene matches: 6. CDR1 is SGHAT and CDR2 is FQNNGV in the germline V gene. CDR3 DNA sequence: TGTGCCAGCAGCTTCGGGACTATTTTTTACAATGAGCAGTTCTTC. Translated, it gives CASSFGTIFYNEQFF.

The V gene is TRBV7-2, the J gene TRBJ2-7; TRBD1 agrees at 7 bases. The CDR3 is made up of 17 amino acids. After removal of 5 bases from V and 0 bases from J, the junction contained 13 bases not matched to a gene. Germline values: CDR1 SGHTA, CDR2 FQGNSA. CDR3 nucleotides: TGTGCCAGCAGCGGCCCCCTCGGACAGGTGAGCTCCTACGAGCAGTACTTC. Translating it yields CASSGPLGQVSSYEQYF. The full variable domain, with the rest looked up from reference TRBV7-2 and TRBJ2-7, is GAGVSQSPSNKVTEKGKDVELRCDPISGHTALYWYRQSLGQGLEFLIYFQGNSAPDKSGLPSDRFSAERTGGSVSTLTIQRTQQEDSAVYLCASSGPLGQVSSYEQYFGPGTRLTVT.